The clone carrying this TCR beta chain was picked up many times. The antigen is not known. The V end lost 1 base, the J end lost 0 bases, and 8 bases lay between the germline ends. The length of the CDR3 is 15 residues. Germline V gene sequence: CDR1 SNHLY, CDR2 FYNNEI. RNA transcripts yielded amplified TCR beta CDR3 regions. A set of HTBI primers served as the primers for a first-round RT-PCR of the TCR CDR3. Each CDR3 protein gets one entry after TCRdb re-called the multiplex PCR reads with MiXCR. The profile shows a few hundred thousand distinct CDR3 sequences, 15% to 20% of them singletons. The data derive from a study of T cells in Graves' hyperthyroidism and ophthalmopathy. General study points: Ophthalmopathy was identified by the model a median about six months ahead of onset. Blood also showed most of the thyroid clonotypes that were expanded above 0.001. Separating ophthalmopathy from stable hyperthyroidism was achieved by a 13 V-J model.

The sequence was obtained from a woman aged 40 to 55 with Graves' ophthalmopathy. This chain connects TRBV2 to TRBJ2-3; no clear D gene. The sequenced material came from blood. The DNA for the CDR3 is TGTGCCAGCAGTGAAGGACCTCTCAGCACAGATACGCAGTATTTT. As protein: CASSEGPLSTDTQYF.